Listed below are T cell receptor beta chains from one sample, sequenced in a study of neurological immune-mediated disorders. One entry per CDR3 protein, called by TCRdb with MiXCR from the 5' RACE reads. The table has about 48,000 distinct CDR3 sequences, around 5.8% seen once. The source material was CD4+ T cells from blood. These receptors all come from a woman aged 18 to 35 with multiple sclerosis. Each CDR3 is given with its conserved first and last residue. Fields, in order: CDR3 length, J gene, clone size, V gene, D gene, CDR3 protein, CDR3 DNA. A D gene is named only where the DNA matches it firmly. Size is stated for part of the rows, as once, few or many counts, or as a class when the clone is expanded.

16 | TRBJ2-3 | many | TRBV27 | . | CASSSPGSDRTDTQYF | TGTGCCAGCAGTTCCCCCGGGAGTGATCGCACAGATACGCAGTATTTT
14 | TRBJ2-5 | many | TRBV5-1 | TRBD2 | CASSGIAGAETQYF | TGCGCCAGCAGCGGAATAGCGGGGGCAGAGACCCAGTACTTC
15 | TRBJ1-1 | many | TRBV20-1 | TRBD1 | CSARVQGAMGTEAFF | TGCAGTGCTAGAGTACAGGGGGCTATGGGAACTGAAGCTTTCTTT
14 | TRBJ1-1 | many | TRBV20-1 | TRBD1 | CSAHRDSSDTEAFF | TGCAGTGCTCATAGGGACAGCTCGGACACTGAAGCTTTCTTT
15 | TRBJ1-1 | . | TRBV5-6 | . | CASSFRTTGGTEAFF | TGTGCCAGCAGCTTCAGGACAACTGGCGGCACTGAAGCTTTCTTT
14 | TRBJ2-5 | many | TRBV20-1 | . | CSASPLGASVTQYF | TGCAGTGCTAGTCCCTTGGGGGCTAGCGTGACCCAGTACTTC
14 | TRBJ2-3 | many | TRBV20-1 | . | CSAPRPGGTDTQYF | TGCAGTGCCCCCAGGCCAGGGGGCACAGATACGCAGTATTTT
15 | TRBJ2-2 | many | TRBV28 | . | CASSFRTFNTGELFF | TGTGCCAGCAGTTTCAGGACATTTAACACCGGGGAGCTGTTTTTT
15 | TRBJ1-2 | many | TRBV5-1 | TRBD1 | CASSSDRGFYAGYTF | TGCGCCAGCAGCTCGGACAGGGGGTTCTATGCTGGCTACACCTTC
17 | TRBJ1-2 | many | TRBV6-5 | . | CASGSQRQTNPNYGYTF | TGTGCCAGCGGGTCGCAGAGACAGACGAATCCTAACTATGGCTACACCTTC
15 | TRBJ1-4 | many | TRBV14 | . | CASSQESGYNEKLFF | TGTGCCAGCAGCCAAGAATCCGGGTACAACGAAAAACTGTTTTTT
13 | TRBJ1-2 | many | TRBV7-2 | . | CASKVTAPEGYTF | TGTGCCAGCAAGGTGACAGCCCCGGAGGGCTACACCTTC
13 | TRBJ1-6 | . | TRBV13 | . | CASSLERAPPLHF | TGTGCCAGCAGCTTGGAACGCGCCCCACCCCTCCACTTT
19 | TRBJ1-2 | many | TRBV6-5 | TRBD1 | CASSARDRGFVGANYGYTF | TGTGCCAGCAGCGCACGGGACAGGGGTTTCGTGGGCGCTAACTATGGCTACACCTTC
15 | TRBJ2-1 | many | TRBV7-2 | . | CASRLWRSSYNEQFF | TGTGCCAGCCGGCTTTGGAGGAGCTCCTACAATGAGCAGTTCTTC
13 | TRBJ1-3 | many | TRBV6-5 | TRBD1 | CASRQGIGNTIYF | TGTGCCAGCAGACAGGGGATAGGAAACACCATATATTTT
16 | TRBJ2-7 | many | TRBV18 | TRBD1 | CASSPPVPGGSYEQYF | TGTGCCAGCTCACCACCGGTCCCAGGGGGTTCCTACGAGCAGTACTTC
13 | TRBJ1-1 | many | TRBV20-1 | . | CSARWDLNTEAFF | TGCAGTGCTAGATGGGATTTGAACACTGAAGCTTTCTTT
15 | TRBJ1-2 | many | TRBV6-2/TRBV6-3 | . | CASSYTIGTGYGYTF | TGTGCCAGCAGTTACACCATCGGGACGGGCTATGGTTACACCTTC
14 | TRBJ1-2 | . | TRBV28 | TRBD1 | CASRGTGTGYGYTF | TGTGCCAGCAGGGGGACAGGGACTGGGTATGGCTACACCTTC
14 | TRBJ2-2 | few | TRBV6-1 | . | CASSEHDRNGELFF | TGTGCCAGCAGTGAACACGACAGGAACGGGGAGCTGTTTTTT
17 | TRBJ2-4 | many | TRBV5-4 | . | CASSLGGPLAAKNIQYF | TGTGCCAGCAGCTTGGGGGGACCTTTAGCGGCCAAAAACATTCAGTACTTC
17 | TRBJ1-2 | many | TRBV11-1 | TRBD1 | CASRWGDSRTTNYGYTF | TGTGCCAGCAGATGGGGGGACAGCCGGACAACTAACTATGGCTACACCTTC
13 | TRBJ1-2 | . | TRBV30 | TRBD1 | CAWSEGGDYGYTF | TGTGCCTGGAGTGAAGGGGGCGACTATGGCTACACCTTC
15 | TRBJ2-5 | medium-sized | TRBV20-1 | TRBD1 | CSATTGLGDRRSQYF | TGCAGTGCTACAACAGGGCTGGGGGACAGGCGGTCCCAGTACTTC
14 | TRBJ1-4 | many | TRBV28 | . | CASRGLGTNEKLFF | TGTGCCAGCAGGGGGCTCGGAACTAATGAAAAACTGTTTTTT
14 | TRBJ2-1 | many | TRBV5-1 | . | CASNGRRMYNEQFF | TGCGCCAGCAATGGGAGGCGGATGTACAATGAGCAGTTCTTC
15 | TRBJ2-3 | many | TRBV9 | TRBD2 | CASSVVAGASSTQYF | TGTGCCAGCAGCGTAGTAGCGGGCGCCTCAAGTACGCAGTATTTT
18 | TRBJ2-1 | . | TRBV6-5 | TRBD2 | CASSYSGVAGASYNEQFF | TGTGCCAGCAGTTACTCTGGGGTAGCGGGGGCCTCCTACAATGAGCAGTTCTTC
13 | TRBJ2-2 | many | TRBV19 | . | CASIRGNTGELFF | TGTGCCAGTATTCGTGGGAACACCGGGGAGCTGTTTTTT
15 | TRBJ1-6 | many | TRBV7-2 | . | CASSSGDRGNSPLHF | TGTGCCAGCAGCTCTGGAGACAGAGGAAATTCACCCCTCCACTTT
16 | TRBJ1-2 | many | TRBV3-1 | . | CASSQGPLTVNYGYTF | TGTGCCAGCAGCCAAGGTCCCCTCACGGTGAACTATGGCTACACCTTC
14 | TRBJ1-1 | many | TRBV3-1 | . | CASSQYTVSTEAFF | TGTGCCAGCAGCCAATATACAGTGTCCACTGAAGCTTTCTTT
16 | TRBJ2-1 | many | TRBV10-2 | TRBD2 | CASSAHDGLAANEQFF | TGCGCCAGCAGTGCACACGATGGACTAGCGGCCAATGAGCAGTTCTTC
19 | TRBJ2-6 | . | TRBV7-6 | TRBD1 | CASSLGRTGRLRGANVLTF | TGTGCCAGCAGCTTAGGCCGGACAGGGCGACTAAGAGGGGCCAACGTCCTGACTTTC
13 | TRBJ1-4 | many | TRBV29-1 | TRBD1 | CSVGGTGHEKLFF | TGCAGCGTTGGGGGGACAGGGCATGAAAAACTGTTTTTT
14 | TRBJ1-2 | many | TRBV20-1 | . | CSAPRGGPLYGYTF | TGCAGTGCGCCTAGGGGGGGTCCGCTCTATGGCTACACCTTC
14 | TRBJ2-1 | many | TRBV7-6 | TRBD1 | CASSMPGQGNEQFF | TGTGCCAGCAGCATGCCGGGACAGGGCAATGAGCAGTTCTTC
16 | TRBJ2-3 | many | TRBV2 | . | CASREAGWSSTDTQYF | TGTGCCAGCAGGGAGGCAGGGTGGTCTAGCACAGATACGCAGTATTTT
15 | TRBJ2-5 | many | TRBV11-3 | . | CASSLGLGIQETQYF | TGTGCCAGCAGCTTGGGTTTGGGGATACAAGAGACCCAGTACTTC
12 | TRBJ2-5 | many | TRBV6-6 | . | CASSYGFETQYF | TGTGCCAGCAGTTACGGGTTCGAGACCCAGTACTTC
15 | TRBJ2-1 | . | TRBV6-5 | . | CASSYSPPASDEQFF | TGTGCCAGCAGTTACTCCCCCCCCGCCAGCGATGAGCAGTTCTTC
13 | TRBJ1-2 | many | TRBV29-1 | TRBD1 | CSVEDGDRGGYTF | TGCAGCGTTGAAGACGGGGACAGGGGCGGCTACACCTTC
13 | TRBJ1-3 | many | TRBV29-1 | . | CSVEQGFGNTIYF | TGCAGCGTTGAACAGGGATTTGGAAACACCATATATTTT
14 | TRBJ1-5 | many | TRBV7-9 | . | CASRRGGADQPQHF | TGTGCCAGCAGGCGGGGAGGGGCTGATCAGCCCCAGCATTTT
15 | TRBJ1-2 | many | TRBV3-1 | . | CASSQELQGVDGYTF | TGTGCCAGCAGCCAAGAACTACAGGGCGTTGATGGCTACACCTTC
17 | TRBJ2-1 | many | TRBV7-2 | . | CASSLKSGQGPYNEQFF | TGTGCCAGCAGCTTAAAAAGCGGCCAGGGACCTTACAATGAGCAGTTCTTC
11 | TRBJ1-1 | many | TRBV3-1 | . | CASSQRTEAFF | TGTGCCAGCAGCCAACGTACTGAAGCTTTCTTT
15 | TRBJ2-1 | many | TRBV24-1 | . | CATSDTPRGTDKQFF | TGTGCCACCAGTGATACCCCTCGGGGGACGGATAAGCAGTTCTTC
13 | TRBJ1-2 | many | TRBV6-1 | . | CASSEGRNYGYTF | TGTGCCAGCAGTGAAGGGCGGAACTATGGCTACACCTTC
14 | TRBJ1-6 | many | TRBV10-1 | . | CASSEAGYNSPLHF | TGCGCCAGCAGTGAGGCGGGTTATAATTCACCCCTCCACTTT
14 | TRBJ2-3 | many | TRBV5-5 | . | CASSMTGRTDTQYF | TGTGCCAGCAGCATGACAGGACGCACAGATACGCAGTATTTT
15 | TRBJ1-2 | few | TRBV15 | . | CATSRDEGAHYGYTF | TGTGCCACCAGCAGAGATGAAGGGGCCCACTATGGCTACACCTTC
14 | TRBJ1-5 | many | TRBV6-1 | TRBD1 | CASKGAGPNQPQHF | TGTGCCAGCAAGGGGGCGGGTCCCAATCAGCCCCAGCATTTT
13 | TRBJ2-1 | many | TRBV28 | TRBD2 | CASRAGFYNEQFF | TGTGCCAGCAGAGCGGGGTTCTACAATGAGCAGTTCTTC